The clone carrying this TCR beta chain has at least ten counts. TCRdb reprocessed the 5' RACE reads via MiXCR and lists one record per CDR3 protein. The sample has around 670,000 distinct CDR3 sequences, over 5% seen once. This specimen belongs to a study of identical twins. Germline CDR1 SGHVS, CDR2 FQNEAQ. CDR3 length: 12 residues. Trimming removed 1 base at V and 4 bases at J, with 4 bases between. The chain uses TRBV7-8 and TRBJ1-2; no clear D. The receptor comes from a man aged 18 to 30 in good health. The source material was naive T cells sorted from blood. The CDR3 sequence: CASSLGSYGYTF. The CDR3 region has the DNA TGTGCCAGCAGCTTAGGCTCCTATGGCTACACCTTC.